Following are 21 T cell receptor beta chains from one sample sequenced in a study of ipilimumab plus nivolumab after autologous stem cell transplantation. Clones were read by immunoSEQ multiplex PCR, and TCRdb kept only the in-frame ones, dropping some. The table lists about 9,800 clones, about 70% of them singletons. The material sequenced was PBMCs, taken in a trial of ipilimumab plus nivolumab as post-transplant consolidation. The receptor set was obtained from a female donor with multiple myeloma.

The chain combines TRBV27 with TRBJ2-7; a weak D match, TRBD2 (5 bases). This CDR3 has 17 amino acids. The V end was cut by 4 bases, the J end by 7 bases, with 26 bases between. CDR1 and CDR2 (germline): MNHEY, SMNVEV (reference sequence). DNA of the CDR3: TGTGCCAGCAGTTCACTAGTGGGCAGCCCGACGGGATTGGAGCAGTACTTC. Translation gives CASSSLVGSPTGLEQYF.

This chain connects TRBV5-4 to TRBJ1-4; 7 nucleotides align to TRBD1. This CDR3 is 15 amino acids long. The germline CDR1 and CDR2 sequences are SGHNT and YYREEE (reference sequence). The ends lost 3 bases at V and 3 bases at J; junction bases unmatched: 5. The CDR3 protein is CASSSTGEANEKLFF. Here the CDR3 DNA reads TGTGCCAGCAGCTCCACAGGGGAGGCTAATGAAAAACTGTTTTTT.

The chain has TRBV28 and TRBJ2-7; 8 positions agree with TRBD1. V trimming: 4 bases; J trimming: 7 bases; junction bases outside the gene matches: 12. The germline V gene encodes CDR1 MDHEN and CDR2 SYDVKM. CDR3 length: 15 amino acids. CDR3 loop: CASSSWEQGAVEQYF. Written as DNA, the CDR3 is TGTGCCAGCAGTTCCTGGGAGCAGGGGGCGGTGGAGCAGTACTTC.

In the case of this clone: Other DNA sequences from this sample encode an identical CDR3 as well. This chain connects TRBV27 to TRBJ1-6; D is undetermined. Germline lookup yields CDR1 MNHEY and CDR2 SMNVEV (reference sequence). The CDR3 has 12 amino acids. V was trimmed by 6 bases and J by 6 bases, leaving 6 bases between them. DNA for the CDR3: TGTGCCAGCAGCTTCCCTAATTCACCCCTCCACTTT. This encodes CASSFPNSPLHF.

The rearrangement joins TRBV7-2 to TRBJ2-7; 7 bases match TRBD1. Germline V gene sequence: CDR1 SGHTA, CDR2 FQGNSA. This CDR3 has 14 residues. The trim removed 5 bases at V and 3 bases at J, leaving 7 bases unmatched. The CDR3 protein is CASSATGAIYEQYF. DNA of the CDR3: TGTGCCAGCAGCGCAACAGGGGCCATCTACGAGCAGTACTTC.

The chain couples TRBV7-9 to TRBJ1-1; a weak D match, TRBD1 (5 bases). Trimming pared 1 base from V and 4 bases from J, leaving 7 bases between. The CDR3 runs 13 residues. Germline CDR1 reads SEHNR; CDR2 reads FQNEAQ (reference sequence). DNA of the CDR3: TGTGCCAGCAGCTTAGACCAGGGCACTGAAGCTTTCTTT. Its translation: CASSLDQGTEAFF.

The V and J genes are TRBV6-1 and TRBJ2-6; D perhaps matches TRBD2 (5 bases). The CDR3 length is 14 residues. The V gene lost 8 bases and the J gene lost 1 base, with 9 bases spanning the gap. The germline V gene has CDR1 MNHNS and CDR2 SASEGT. The CDR3 loop is CASLGGSGANVLTF. CDR3 in DNA: TGTGCCAGCCTTGGCGGGTCTGGGGCCAACGTCCTGACTTTC.

The J gene is TRBJ2-3, the V gene TRBV4-3; TRBD2 agrees at 8 bases. Germline CDR1 is LGHNA and CDR2 is YSLEER. Unmatched junction bases numbered 1, after V lost 1 base and J lost 1 base. The CDR3 consists of 15 residues. This chain's CDR3 is CASSQAGGRTDTQYF. In DNA form, the CDR3 reads TGCGCCAGCAGCCAAGCGGGGGGGCGCACAGATACGCAGTATTTT.

In the case of this clone: The sample carries other DNA sequences with the same CDR3. V usage is TRBV7-2 and J usage is TRBJ2-3; the D gene is possibly TRBD1 (6 bases). Germline V gene lookup returns CDR1 SGHTA and CDR2 FQGNSA. The CDR3 is made up of 14 amino acids. V was cut by 5 bases and J by 0 bases, with 9 bases left in between. This chain's CDR3 is CASSPQGSTDTQYF. For the CDR3, the DNA is TGTGCCAGCAGCCCCCAGGGGAGCACAGATACGCAGTATTTT.

The chain has TRBV5-1 and TRBJ1-1; 9 bases map to TRBD1. CDR1 is SGHRS and CDR2 is YFSETQ in the germline V gene. The CDR3 runs 14 residues. V was pared by 3 bases and J by 6 bases, with 6 bases of the junction left unmatched. CDR3 bases: TGCGCCAGCAGCTGGGGACAGGGTGAGGCTGAAGCTTTCTTT. Its translation: CASSWGQGEAEAFF. Supplemented by reference TRBV5-1 and TRBJ1-1, the full variable domain reads KAGVTQTPRYLIKTRGQQVTLSCSPISGHRSVSWYQQTPGQGLQFLFEYFSETQRNKGNFPGRFSGRQFSNSRSEMNVSTLELGDSALYLCASSWGQGEAEAFFGQGTRLTVV.

This clone showed up just a few times. The rearrangement joins TRBV5-6 to TRBJ1-2; no firm D call. The CDR3 covers 14 residues. V lost 0 bases and J lost 2, with 8 bases in between. From germline, CDR1 is SGHDT and CDR2 YYEEEE. The CDR3 spells CASSLDQRNYGYTF. The CDR3 DNA reads as TGTGCCAGCAGCTTGGATCAGCGAAACTATGGCTACACCTTC.

This clone is termed medium-sized. Other nucleotide sequences from this sample produce the same CDR3. This rearrangement joins TRBV9 to TRBJ2-3, with D unclear. Germline CDR1 SGDLS, CDR2 YYNGEE. Trimming left V 0 bases short and J 6 bases short, with 5 bases between. The CDR3 runs to 12 residues. The CDR3 DNA is TGTGCCAGCAGCGTAGGATCTGATACGCAGTATTTT. This encodes CASSVGSDTQYF.

There are a few counts of this clone. Being one base from a much bigger clone, this may be a read error. Other DNA sequences in this specimen translate into the identical CDR3. The chain joins TRBV20-1 to TRBJ1-1, with D uncertain. Trimming left V 5 bases short and J 0 bases short, with 4 bases between. The CDR3 is 11 amino acids. The germline CDR1 and CDR2 sequences are DFQATT and SNEGSKA (reference sequence). The CDR3 region has the DNA TGCAGTGCTTTGTTGAACACTGAAGCTTTCTTT. This encodes CSALLNTEAFF.

This clone was observed a handful of times. The chain carries TRBV15 and TRBJ2-1; a possible D gene is TRBD1 (5 bases). The CDR3 loop spans 14 amino acids. V was trimmed by 1 base and J by 1 base, leaving 5 bases between them. Germline V lookup: CDR1 LNHNV, CDR2 YYDKDF (reference sequence). CDR3 loop: CATSRAGSYNEQFF. The CDR3 DNA sequence: TGTGCCACCAGCAGAGCAGGGTCCTACAATGAGCAGTTCTTC. Combining the CDR3 with reference TRBV15 and TRBJ2-1 gives the whole variable domain DAMVIQNPRYQVTQFGKPVTLSCSQTLNHNVMYWYQQKSSQAPKLLFHYYDKDFNNEADTPDNFQSRRPNTSFCFLDIRSPGLGDTAMYLCATSRAGSYNEQFFGPGTRLTVL.

This clone is termed medium-sized. The sample holds other DNA sequences that translate to the same CDR3. This chain connects TRBV5-4 to TRBJ2-7, with TRBD1 matching over 7 bases. The CDR3 totals 15 residues. With V trimmed by 0 bases and J by 1 base, 4 bases remained unmatched. Germline CDR1 is SGHNT and CDR2 is YYREEE (reference sequence). The CDR3 is CASSLGDRASYEQYF. Written as DNA, the CDR3 is TGTGCCAGCAGCTTGGGAGACAGGGCGTCCTACGAGCAGTACTTC.

V is TRBV27 and J is TRBJ2-2; 10 bases match TRBD2. The trim removed 4 bases at V and 4 bases at J, leaving 9 bases unmatched. Germline V gene sequence: CDR1 MNHEY, CDR2 SMNVEV (reference sequence). CDR3 length: 17 amino acids. CDR3 region: CASSSLSSGSLTGELFF. CDR3 bases: TGTGCCAGCAGTTCCCTCTCTAGCGGGAGTCTCACCGGGGAGCTGTTTTTT.

The genes are TRBV6-5 and TRBJ1-1; TRBD1 matches at 8 bases. CDR1 MNHEY and CDR2 SVGAGI come from the germline V gene. The CDR3 has 15 amino acids. Unmatched junction bases numbered 5, after V lost 2 bases and J lost 3 bases. CDR3 nucleotides: TGTGCCAGCAGTTACACGACAGGGGAGGACACTGAAGCTTTCTTT. Translation gives CASSYTTGEDTEAFF.

This clone was counted only a few times. V usage is TRBV2 and J usage is TRBJ1-5, with D unresolved. In germline, CDR1 is SNHLY, CDR2 FYNNEI. The germline V and J ends were trimmed by 3 bases and 5 bases, with 8 bases remaining between them. This CDR3 region has 13 residues. The CDR3 DNA reads as TGTGCCAGCAGTGATACGTGGGATCAGCCCCAGCATTTT. Protein sequence: CASSDTWDQPQHF.

This clone was seen a few times. The rearrangement uses TRBV4-1 and TRBJ2-1, with D possibly being TRBD2 (5 bases). The V end was cut by 4 bases, the J end by 0 bases, with 13 bases between. Germline CDR1 is MGHRA and CDR2 is YSYEKL. The CDR3 sequence is 16 residues long. The CDR3, as DNA: TGCGCCAGCAGCCCGAGGACTTCAATCTCCTACAATGAGCAGTTCTTC. Its translation is CASSPRTSISYNEQFF.

The V gene is TRBV28, the J gene TRBJ2-7, with TRBD1 matching over 8 bases. The CDR3 loop spans 13 amino acids. V lost 8 bases to trimming and J lost 1 base; unmatched junction nucleotides: 4. Germline loops: CDR1 MDHEN, CDR2 SYDVKM. The CDR3 here is CASLRQGSYEQYF. The CDR3 coding sequence is TGTGCCAGCCTCAGACAGGGGTCCTACGAGCAGTACTTC.

The chain has TRBV28 and TRBJ2-5, with D maybe TRBD2 (5 bases). The CDR3 runs 15 residues. The V end was cut by 5 bases, the J end by 3 bases, with 16 bases between. Looked up from germline, CDR1 is MDHEN and CDR2 is SYDVKM. CDR3 in DNA: TGTGCCAGCAGTAGGGTAAGACGGGAAAAAGAGACCCAGTACTTC. Translation gives CASSRVRREKETQYF.